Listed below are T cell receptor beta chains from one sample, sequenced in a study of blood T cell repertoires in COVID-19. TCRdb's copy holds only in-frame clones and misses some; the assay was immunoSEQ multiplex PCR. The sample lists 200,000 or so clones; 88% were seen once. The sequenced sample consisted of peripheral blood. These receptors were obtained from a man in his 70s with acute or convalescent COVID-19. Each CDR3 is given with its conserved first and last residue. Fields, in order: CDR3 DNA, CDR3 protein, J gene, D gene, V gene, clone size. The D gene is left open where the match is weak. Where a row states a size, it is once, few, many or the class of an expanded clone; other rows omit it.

DNA: TGTGCCAGCAGTAGGCGAGCGGTTAGCTCCTACGAGCAGTACTTC
CDR3: CASSRRAVSSYEQYF
J: TRBJ2-7
D: .
V: TRBV27
size: .

DNA: TGTGCCAGCAATCAGGCGGCGCGGGGGAACACTGAAGCTTTCTTT
CDR3: CASNQAARGNTEAFF
J: TRBJ1-1
D: .
V: TRBV19
size: .

DNA: TGTGCCACCTCGGGACATTTGACTAATGAAAAACTGTTTTTT
CDR3: CATSGHLTNEKLFF
J: TRBJ1-4
D: .
V: TRBV10-3
size: .

DNA: TGTGCCAGCAGTACAGGGAAACGTAGCAATCAGCCCCAGCATTTT
CDR3: CASSTGKRSNQPQHF
J: TRBJ1-5
D: .
V: TRBV6-2/TRBV6-3
size: .

DNA: TGTGCCAGCAGGGGAGAGGCCTATTCGTACGAGCAGTACTTC
CDR3: CASRGEAYSYEQYF
J: TRBJ2-7
D: .
V: TRBV2
size: .

DNA: TGTGCCAGCAGTTACTCGACCCGAAGGAGAGAAGAGACCCAGTACTTC
CDR3: CASSYSTRRREETQYF
J: TRBJ2-5
D: .
V: TRBV6-2/TRBV6-3
size: .

DNA: TGTGCCAGCAGCCCGGGGGGGATTGGGACCCAGTACTTC
CDR3: CASSPGGIGTQYF
J: TRBJ2-5
D: TRBD2
V: TRBV6-5
size: .

DNA: TGCGCCAGCAGCTTCGGACAGGACATCCCGGGTGGCTACACCTTC
CDR3: CASSFGQDIPGGYTF
J: TRBJ1-2
D: TRBD1
V: TRBV5-1
size: .

DNA: TGTGCCAGCAGCTTAACAGGGGGCAATCGCTATGGCTACACCTTC
CDR3: CASSLTGGNRYGYTF
J: TRBJ1-2
D: TRBD1
V: TRBV7-2
size: .

DNA: TGCGCCAGCAGCCAAGGCAGGGGTGAAGTTACCTATGGCTACACCTTC
CDR3: CASSQGRGEVTYGYTF
J: TRBJ1-2
D: .
V: TRBV4-3
size: .

DNA: TGCGCCAGCAGCCAAGATCGAGGACAAGCCAGTGAAAAACTGTTTTTT
CDR3: CASSQDRGQASEKLFF
J: TRBJ1-4
D: .
V: TRBV4-1
size: .

DNA: TGTGCCAGCTCACCCCTAATACTCACGAAACCCTACGAGCAGTACTTC
CDR3: CASSPLILTKPYEQYF
J: TRBJ2-7
D: .
V: TRBV18
size: .

DNA: TGTGCCAGCAGCCGTGGACAGGGGCGGAGGAGGGCAAGCTCCTACGAGCAGTACTTC
CDR3: CASSRGQGRRRASSYEQYF
J: TRBJ2-7
D: TRBD1
V: TRBV3-1/TRBV3-2
size: .

DNA: TGTGCCAGTAGTATAGGACAACTAGCGGGAGAGACCCAGTACTTC
CDR3: CASSIGQLAGETQYF
J: TRBJ2-5
D: TRBD2
V: TRBV19
size: few

DNA: TGTGCCAGCTCCCAAGCATGGGCAGGGGACACAGATACGCAGTATTTT
CDR3: CASSQAWAGDTDTQYF
J: TRBJ2-3
D: .
V: TRBV18
size: .

DNA: TGCGCCAGCAGCCCAAGCGGTGGCGGGGGTCAAGAGACCCAGTACTTC
CDR3: CASSPSGGGGQETQYF
J: TRBJ2-5
D: TRBD2
V: TRBV4-1
size: .

DNA: TGCAGCGTCCGACTAGCGGCAAACTACAATGAGCAGTTCTTC
CDR3: CSVRLAANYNEQFF
J: TRBJ2-1
D: TRBD2
V: TRBV29-1
size: .

DNA: TGCGCCAGCAGTTTGGCCGGGGAGTCCAGAGCTTTCTTT
CDR3: CASSLAGESRAFF
J: TRBJ1-1
D: .
V: TRBV5-1
size: .

DNA: TGTGCCAGCTTGGACAGCCGCTCTGGAAACACCATATATTTT
CDR3: CASLDSRSGNTIYF
J: TRBJ1-3
D: .
V: TRBV28
size: .

DNA: TGTGCCAGCAGCTTGGCGACAGGGACCTTCTACGAGCAGTACTTC
CDR3: CASSLATGTFYEQYF
J: TRBJ2-7
D: TRBD1
V: TRBV7-2
size: .

DNA: TGTGCCAGCAGGACTAGCGGGAACACCGGGGAGCTGTTTTTT
CDR3: CASRTSGNTGELFF
J: TRBJ2-2
D: TRBD2
V: TRBV7-3
size: .

DNA: TGTGCCAGCAGTCAGGGGGGACAGGGTGAACTGTTTTTT
CDR3: CASSQGGQGELFF
J: TRBJ1-4
D: TRBD1
V: TRBV12-3/TRBV12-4
size: .

DNA: TGTGCCAGCAGTATCCCGGGCAGGGGTCGGGATGGCTACACCTTC
CDR3: CASSIPGRGRDGYTF
J: TRBJ1-2
D: .
V: TRBV3-1/TRBV3-2
size: .

DNA: TGTGCCAGCAGCTTAGGAGGCAGGGGGCCAGGATCCCGCACTGAAGCTTTCTTT
CDR3: CASSLGGRGPGSRTEAFF
J: TRBJ1-1
D: TRBD1
V: TRBV7-8
size: .

DNA: TGTGCCAGCAGTGCATCAAACACAGATACGCAGTATTTT
CDR3: CASSASNTDTQYF
J: TRBJ2-3
D: .
V: TRBV2
size: once

DNA: TGTGCCGGGGCGGCAGGGTCCAATCAGCCCCAGCATTTT
CDR3: CAGAAGSNQPQHF
J: TRBJ1-5
D: .
V: TRBV2
size: .

DNA: TGCGCCAGCAGCTTAGGACAGCACAGCTCCTACAATGAGCAGTTCTTC
CDR3: CASSLGQHSSYNEQFF
J: TRBJ2-1
D: .
V: TRBV5-1
size: .

DNA: TGTGCCAGCAGTTTAACCGGGAAGACCGAAGCTTTCTTT
CDR3: CASSLTGKTEAFF
J: TRBJ1-1
D: .
V: TRBV27
size: .

DNA: TGTGCCAGTATATCCGGGACAGCGAACACCGGGGAGCTGTTTTTT
CDR3: CASISGTANTGELFF
J: TRBJ2-2
D: TRBD1
V: TRBV19
size: .

DNA: TGCGCCAGCAGCTTGGCTGGTCAGGGGGACTTGGGTACCGGGGAGCTGTTTTTT
CDR3: CASSLAGQGDLGTGELFF
J: TRBJ2-2
D: .
V: TRBV5-1
size: .

DNA: TGTGCCAGCAGCGTAGGGCTAGCGGGAATCAATGAGCAGTTCTTC
CDR3: CASSVGLAGINEQFF
J: TRBJ2-1
D: TRBD2
V: TRBV9
size: .

DNA: TGCGCCAGCAGCTTGGGGACGACTAGCGGGCGGTACGAGCAGTACTTC
CDR3: CASSLGTTSGRYEQYF
J: TRBJ2-7
D: TRBD2
V: TRBV5-1
size: .

DNA: TGTGCCAGCTCACCATATGCCTCGACAGGGGCTAACTATGGCTACACCTTC
CDR3: CASSPYASTGANYGYTF
J: TRBJ1-2
D: TRBD1
V: TRBV18
size: .

DNA: TGTGCCAGCAGCTTTACCGGGACAGGGCTAGGAGATACGCAGTATTTT
CDR3: CASSFTGTGLGDTQYF
J: TRBJ2-3
D: TRBD1
V: TRBV7-6
size: once

DNA: TGTGCCAGCAGCCTTGGACAGGGAGGCACTGAAGCTTTCTTT
CDR3: CASSLGQGGTEAFF
J: TRBJ1-1
D: TRBD1
V: TRBV28
size: once

DNA: TGTGCCAGCAGTGAGTTAAGGGACAGGGGGAGTGAAGCTTTCTTT
CDR3: CASSELRDRGSEAFF
J: TRBJ1-1
D: TRBD1
V: TRBV25-1
size: .

DNA: TGTGCCAGCAGTGACCGGGACAGGGCCATCCTTATTCGGGCCGAGCAGTACTTC
CDR3: CASSDRDRAILIRAEQYF
J: TRBJ2-7
D: TRBD1
V: TRBV6-1
size: .

DNA: TGTGCCAGCTCTCAACCTGGGACATCCTACGAGCAGTACTTC
CDR3: CASSQPGTSYEQYF
J: TRBJ2-7
D: .
V: TRBV18
size: .

DNA: TGCGCCAGCAGCCTGGGAGGACAGATTAATGAAAAACTGTTTTTT
CDR3: CASSLGGQINEKLFF
J: TRBJ1-4
D: .
V: TRBV5-1
size: .

DNA: TGTGCCAGCAGCTCATCCAGGGGTGGCAATGAAAAACTGTTTTTT
CDR3: CASSSSRGGNEKLFF
J: TRBJ1-4
D: .
V: TRBV7-9
size: .

DNA: TGTGCCAGCCGAGGCGGGCCAACGAACACCGGGGAGCTGTTTTTT
CDR3: CASRGGPTNTGELFF
J: TRBJ2-2
D: .
V: TRBV7-9
size: .

DNA: TGTGCCAGCAGCTTAATGCAGGGAACCGAGCAGTACTTC
CDR3: CASSLMQGTEQYF
J: TRBJ2-7
D: .
V: TRBV14
size: .